The 31 T cell receptor beta chains reported below all come from one sample, sequenced in a study of human T cells and chemical hapten exposure. Time point described: patch test 2, 6 weeks after DPC sensitization. Documented treatment: therapeutic diphenylcyclopropenone sensitization with weekly scalp DPC. TCRdb used MiXCR to reprocess the RACE reads, holding one entry per CDR3 protein. The table shows fewer than 80,000 distinct CDR3 sequences, with under 13% occurring only once. This sample comprised whole blood, obtained in connection with sensitization to the hapten diphenylcyclopropenone (DPC). The receptors shown here come from a woman in her forties or fifties with alopecia areata. Some clones in this sample may be carry-over from other donors' samples.

This clonotype was seen repeatedly, ten times or more. The rearrangement uses TRBV4-2 and TRBJ2-2; no clear D. The length of the CDR3 is 16 residues. V was shortened by 1 base and J by 2 bases, with 11 bases between the two germline ends. The germline CDR1 and CDR2 sequences are LGHNA and YNFKEQ. The CDR3 here is CASSQGGRANTGELFF. The CDR3 DNA is TGTGCCAGCAGCCAAGGAGGACGGGCCAACACCGGGGAGCTGTTTTTT.

This clonotype was seen a handful of times. The chain combines TRBV3-1 with TRBJ2-2; D unresolved. V gave up 1 base and J gave up 5 bases, with 8 bases separating them. The CDR3 sequence is 14 residues long. Germline CDR1 is LGHDT and CDR2 is YNNKEL (reference sequence). CDR3 sequence: CASSQAPTTGELFF. The CDR3 region has the DNA TGTGCCAGCAGCCAAGCGCCCACTACCGGGGAGCTGTTTTTT.

Ten or more counts support this clonotype. This chain joins TRBV3-1 and TRBJ2-7; D is perhaps TRBD2 (5 bases). Trimming cost V 2 bases and J 3 bases, with 11 bases left between them. The CDR3 is made up of 14 amino acids. Germline V gives CDR1 LGHDT, CDR2 YNNKEL (reference sequence). The CDR3 loop is CASSQSADHYEQYF. The CDR3 DNA sequence: TGTGCCAGCAGCCAATCAGCGGACCACTACGAGCAGTACTTC.

This clonotype was picked up many times. The gene calls are TRBV6-8 and TRBJ2-7; the D gene is possibly TRBD1 (5 bases). Trimming left V 2 bases short and J 3 bases short, with 11 bases between. Germline V gives CDR1 MNHGY, CDR2 SAAAGT. This CDR3 is built from 14 residues. CDR3 nucleotides: TGTGCCAGCAGTTACAACGGACATCTCTACGAGCAGTACTTC. Amino acid sequence: CASSYNGHLYEQYF.

At least ten counts were recorded for this clonotype. In DNA, the CDR3 is TGTGCCAGTAGTATAGAAGGGGACAGGAGGCAAGAGACCCAGTACTTC. Its translation: CASSIEGDRRQETQYF. The gene calls are TRBV19 and TRBJ2-5; 8 nucleotides line up with TRBD1. V was clipped by 0 bases and J by 2 bases; unmatched bases: 5. This CDR3 is 16 amino acids long. Per the germline V gene, CDR1 is LNHDA and CDR2 is SQIVND (reference sequence). Based on the CDR3 plus reference TRBV19 and TRBJ2-5, the full variable domain is DGGITQSPKYLFRKEGQNVTLSCEQNLNHDAMYWYRQDPGQGLRLIYYSQIVNDFQKGDIAEGYSVSREKKESFPLTVTSAQKNPTAFYLCASSIEGDRRQETQYFGPGTRLLVL.

This clonotype was detected many times. The V call is TRBV5-1, the J call TRBJ2-7; TRBD2 is a possible D gene (6 bases). Germline V gives CDR1 SGHRS, CDR2 YFSETQ. CDR3 length equals 16 residues. Trimming removed 4 bases from V and 0 bases from J, with 17 bases in between. The CDR3: CASSKLLAESSYEQYF. The CDR3 coding sequence is TGCGCCAGCAGCAAACTACTAGCTGAGAGCTCCTACGAGCAGTACTTC.

This clonotype was seen ten or more times. The chain links TRBV7-2 to TRBJ1-2, with 10 positions matching TRBD1. CDR3 length: 15 amino acids. Trimming cost V 6 bases and J 4 bases; bases outside gene matches: 8. Germline CDR1 SGHTA, CDR2 FQGNSA. The CDR3 DNA reads as TGTGCCAGCAGAGATACGACAGGGGGCACCTATGGCTACACCTTC. Its translation: CASRDTTGGTYGYTF.

At least ten counts were recorded for this clonotype. The V gene is TRBV7-9, the J gene TRBJ2-2, with a possible D match to TRBD1 (5 bases). V was cut by 2 bases and J by 6 bases, with 10 bases left in between. This CDR3 region has 14 residues. CDR1 SEHNR and CDR2 FQNEAQ come from the germline V gene (reference sequence). DNA of the CDR3: TGTGCCAGCAGCTTACGGCAGGGCTCCGGGGAGCTGTTTTTT. This translates into CASSLRQGSGELFF.

A few counts support this clonotype. The CDR3 is CASSLAWGGQTYGYTF. In DNA, the CDR3 is TGTGCCAGCAGCTTAGCTTGGGGGGGACAGACTTATGGCTACACCTTC. The chain couples TRBV7-2 to TRBJ1-2; 7 bases map to TRBD1. Germline V gives CDR1 SGHTA, CDR2 FQGNSA. The CDR3 is made up of 16 amino acids. V was clipped by 0 bases and J by 5 bases; unmatched bases: 9. Full variable domain (rest looked up from reference TRBV7-2 and TRBJ1-2): GAGVSQSPSNKVTEKGKDVELRCDPISGHTALYWYRQSLGQGLEFLIYFQGNSAPDKSGLPSDRFSAERTGGSVSTLTIQRTQQEDSAVYLCASSLAWGGQTYGYTFGSGTRLTVV.

This clonotype was counted only a few times. J is TRBJ1-1 and V is TRBV12-5, with a possible D match to TRBD1 (6 bases). Between the trimmed V and J ends, which lost 2 bases and 4 bases, there was a span of 14 bases. The CDR3 totals 15 residues. Germline V gives CDR1 LGHNT, CDR2 FRNRAP. As DNA, the CDR3 is TGTGCTAGTGGTTTGTCGATAGGGGGTCCCACTGAAGCTTTCTTT. Residues: CASGLSIGGPTEAFF.

This clonotype was seen only a few times. The chain is built from TRBV5-1 and TRBJ2-3, with 7 bases lining up with TRBD2. V dropped 5 bases and J dropped 2; count of bases not matched to a gene: 5. The length of the CDR3 is 14 residues. Germline CDR1 SGHRS, CDR2 YFSETQ. This chain's CDR3 is CASRYSGLTDTQYF. Here the CDR3 DNA reads TGCGCCAGCAGGTATAGCGGGCTCACAGATACGCAGTATTTT.

This clonotype was counted at least ten times. The chain employs TRBV4-1 and TRBJ1-2; no clear D. The CDR3 covers 15 residues. Germline V gene sequence: CDR1 MGHRA, CDR2 YSYEKL. V lost 4 bases and J lost 0, with 12 bases in between. This CDR3 is CASSPGLSPNYGYTF. In DNA, the CDR3 is TGCGCCAGCAGCCCCGGACTCTCCCCTAACTATGGCTACACCTTC.

The rearrangement uses TRBV7-9 and TRBJ2-3, with a weak D call TRBD2 (5 bases). V was pared by 3 bases and J by 5 bases, with 12 bases between. Germline V gives CDR1 SEHNR, CDR2 FQNEAQ (reference sequence). The CDR3 sequence is 14 residues long. The CDR3 here is CASSLKDFIDTQYF. The CDR3 coding sequence is TGTGCCAGCAGCTTGAAGGACTTCATAGATACGCAGTATTTT.

This clonotype was counted only a few times. V gene TRBV5-5 combines with J gene TRBJ2-7, with D unresolved. The CDR3 extends over 14 amino acids. V shed 0 bases and J shed 0 bases, with 7 bases lying between them. CDR1 is SGHKS, CDR2 YYEKEE, per germline (reference sequence). The CDR3 bases are TGTGCCAGCAGCTTGGTGATTAGCTCCTACGAGCAGTACTTC. Its translation: CASSLVISSYEQYF. Together with reference TRBV5-5 and TRBJ2-7, the CDR3 gives the full variable domain: DAGVTQSPTHLIKTRGQQVTLRCSPISGHKSVSWYQQVLGQGPQFIFQYYEKEERGRGNFPDRFSARQFPNYSSELNVNALLLGDSALYLCASSLVISSYEQYFGPGTRLTVT.

The chain carries TRBV19 and TRBJ1-5, with 8 bases matching TRBD1. V lost 8 bases to trimming and J lost 1 base; unmatched junction nucleotides: 10. Germline assignment: CDR1 LNHDA and CDR2 SQIVND (reference sequence). This CDR3 is 16 amino acids long. CDR3 sequence (DNA): TGTGCCAGTTCAAGGCAGGGGGCGCGAAGCAATCAGCCCCAGCATTTT. As protein: CASSRQGARSNQPQHF.

This clonotype has ten or more counts. This chain joins TRBV29-1 and TRBJ2-5; TRBD1 or TRBD2 may be the D gene (5 bases each). The CDR3 is 14 amino acids. V shed 6 bases and J shed 1 base, with 15 bases lying between them. Germline V gives CDR1 SQVTM, CDR2 ANQGSEA. CDR3 sequence (DNA): TGCAGCGTGAGCCCGGGGCAATCCCAAGAGACCCAGTACTTC. It translates to CSVSPGQSQETQYF.

This clonotype occurred a few times. The chain recombines TRBV12-3 or TRBV12-4 with TRBJ2-4; 11 bases fit TRBD2. V lost 5 bases to trimming and J lost 8 bases; unmatched junction nucleotides: 11. This CDR3 has 16 residues. The CDR3 spells CASSPGLAGPVDIQYF. The CDR3 nucleotides are TGTGCCAGCAGTCCAGGACTAGCGGGCCCAGTGGACATTCAGTACTTC.

In this sample, this clonotype turned up many times. CDR3 region: CSARARTGGSGANVLTF. The CDR3 nucleotides read TGCAGTGCTAGAGCTAGGACAGGGGGCTCTGGGGCCAACGTCCTGACTTTC. The chain carries TRBV20-1 and TRBJ2-6, with 10 bases matching TRBD1. The CDR3 spans 17 residues. Per germline, CDR1 DFQATT and CDR2 SNEGSKA (reference sequence). The ends lost 1 base at V and 0 bases at J; junction bases unmatched: 3.

Many counts were recorded for this clonotype. The chain joins TRBV20-1 to TRBJ2-5, with D tentatively TRBD2 (5 bases). This CDR3 region has 12 residues. Deletions cut 4 bases from V and 2 bases from J, with 8 bases between. Germline V gene sequence: CDR1 DFQATT, CDR2 SNEGSKA (reference sequence). CDR3 in amino acids: CSAKDLQETQYF. The CDR3 nucleotides are TGCAGTGCTAAGGACTTACAAGAGACCCAGTACTTC.

This clonotype was seen many times. This chain links TRBV12-3 or TRBV12-4 with TRBJ2-1; 9 bases fit TRBD2. The V and J ends lost 3 bases and 7 bases, in that order; junction bases with no gene match: 10. The CDR3 totals 16 residues. CDR3 amino acids: CASSFSGGRARNEQFF. CDR3 DNA sequence: TGTGCCAGCAGTTTTTCGGGCGGGAGGGCCCGAAATGAGCAGTTCTTC.

There are a few counts of this clonotype. J is TRBJ2-7 and V is TRBV5-4; the match to TRBD2 covers 9 bases. The germline gives CDR1 SGHNT, CDR2 YYREEE (reference sequence). The V and J ends lost 2 bases and 6 bases, in that order; junction bases with no gene match: 6. CDR3 length: 14 residues. CDR3 bases: TGTGCCAGCAGCTTAGGCGGGAGGGCCGGCGAGCAGTACTTC. It encodes CASSLGGRAGEQYF.

This clonotype was found many times. The rearrangement joins TRBV5-5 to TRBJ2-7; 8 nucleotides align to TRBD2. The CDR3 sequence is 15 residues long. V dropped 4 bases and J dropped 3; count of bases not matched to a gene: 9. Germline V gene lookup returns CDR1 SGHKS and CDR2 YYEKEE (reference sequence). The CDR3 region is CASSLEREPIYEQYF. The CDR3 DNA reads TGTGCCAGCAGCCTGGAGCGGGAGCCGATCTACGAGCAGTACTTC.

The chain employs TRBV6-4 and TRBJ1-5; D unclear. The CDR3 consists of 14 residues. Germline V CDR1 and CDR2: MRHNA, SNTAGT. V was clipped by 2 bases and J by 4 bases, with 9 bases between them. The CDR3 sequence: CASSDPEINQPQHF. The CDR3 bases are TGTGCCAGCAGTGACCCGGAAATAAATCAGCCCCAGCATTTT.

This clonotype appeared many times. V is TRBV29-1 and J is TRBJ1-5; D is uncertain. V was pared by 3 bases and J by 8 bases, with 5 bases between. CDR1 SQVTM and CDR2 ANQGSEA come from the germline V gene. This CDR3 comprises 10 residues. CDR3 coding DNA: TGCAGCGTTGAGGAGAAGCCCCAGCATTTT. It yields the protein CSVEEKPQHF.

The table lists this clonotype with many counts. V and J are TRBV7-6 and TRBJ2-3; 10 nucleotides align to TRBD2. Trimming at V came to 1 base and at J to 2 bases, leaving 3 bases not matched to a gene. The germline CDR1 and CDR2 sequences are SGHVS and FNYEAQ. The CDR3 runs to 16 residues. Here the CDR3 DNA reads TGTGCCAGCAGCTTAGGAGCGGGAGGGAACACAGATACGCAGTATTTT. Protein: CASSLGAGGNTDTQYF.

J is TRBJ2-2 and V is TRBV25-1; no definite D call. This CDR3 has 13 residues. The germline gives CDR1 MGHDK, CDR2 SYGVNS. The V end was cut by 4 bases, the J end by 5 bases, with 8 bases between. CDR3 bases: TGTGCCAGCAGTGTCTTTAGTACCGGGGAGCTGTTTTTT. This encodes CASSVFSTGELFF.

With respect to this clonotype: This may be a read error: a much more frequent sequence differs by one nucleotide. As DNA, the CDR3 is TGTGCCAGCAGCTTAGTCGGTTACAATGAGCAGTTCTTC. Translating gives CASSLVGYNEQFF. The chain links TRBV7-9 to TRBJ2-1, with D hard to call. V lost 1 base and J 4 bases, leaving 5 bases between the germline ends. The CDR3 loop spans 13 amino acids. The germline V gene encodes CDR1 SEHNR and CDR2 FQNEAQ (reference sequence).

J is TRBJ2-7 and V is TRBV6-2 or TRBV6-3; D call uncertain. CDR3 length: 12 amino acids. The germline V gene has CDR1 MNHEY and CDR2 SVGEGT. With 3 bases removed from V and 1 base from J, the gap between germline ends came to 4 bases. The chain's CDR3 is CASSYHSYEQYF. The CDR3, as DNA: TGTGCCAGCAGTTATCATTCCTACGAGCAGTACTTC.

This clonotype was seen only once. This sequence joins TRBV6-2 or TRBV6-3 and TRBJ1-1, with no clear D. V was clipped by 7 bases and J by 3 bases, with 6 bases between them. CDR1 and CDR2 (germline): MNHEY, SVGEGT. The CDR3 totals 11 residues. The CDR3 DNA is TGTGCCAGCATGAGTTACACTGAAGCTTTCTTT. It translates to CASMSYTEAFF.

This clonotype was seen a handful of times. This sequence joins TRBV18 and TRBJ2-7; D is undetermined. This CDR3 region has 12 residues. Trimming pared 5 bases from V and 3 bases from J, leaving 8 bases between. CDR1 KGHSH and CDR2 LQKENI come from the germline V gene. CDR3 DNA: TGTGCCAGCTCAACCGATTTCTACGAGCAGTACTTC. Residues: CASSTDFYEQYF.

In nucleotides, the CDR3 is TGTGCCTGGAGTGACTGGAGGACTGAAGCTTTCTTT. Residues: CAWSDWRTEAFF. The chain combines TRBV30 with TRBJ1-1; D call uncertain. The length of the CDR3 is 12 residues. The V end was cut by 1 base, the J end by 5 bases, with 8 bases between. Germline V gives CDR1 GTSNPN, CDR2 SVGIG (reference sequence).